A single count supports the clone carrying this T cell receptor beta chain. Its cognate antigen is unknown. This sample is part of a study of shared clonotypes between healthy human individuals. Study observations and caveats: Among non-shared clonotypes, generation probabilities were lower than among those shared by all four donors.

The trim removed 6 bases at V and 4 bases at J, leaving 7 bases unmatched. The CDR3 totals 16 residues. From germline, CDR1 is MNHEY and CDR2 SMNVEV (reference sequence). Only in-frame clones appear in the TCRdb table, and some are missing; sequencing was by immunoSEQ multiplex PCR. The data hold 1.6 million or so clones, with approximately 98.5% observed a single time. The receptor was isolated from a man aged 25-40 years in good health. The genes are TRBV27 and TRBJ2-5; 14 bases agree with TRBD2. The sequencing input was naive CD4+ T cells sorted from blood. Subset: CD45RA+ positively selected. The CDR3 loop is CASRGGLAGVRETQYF. The CDR3 DNA reads as TGTGCCAGCAGGGGGGGACTAGCGGGAGTTCGAGAGACCCAGTACTTC.